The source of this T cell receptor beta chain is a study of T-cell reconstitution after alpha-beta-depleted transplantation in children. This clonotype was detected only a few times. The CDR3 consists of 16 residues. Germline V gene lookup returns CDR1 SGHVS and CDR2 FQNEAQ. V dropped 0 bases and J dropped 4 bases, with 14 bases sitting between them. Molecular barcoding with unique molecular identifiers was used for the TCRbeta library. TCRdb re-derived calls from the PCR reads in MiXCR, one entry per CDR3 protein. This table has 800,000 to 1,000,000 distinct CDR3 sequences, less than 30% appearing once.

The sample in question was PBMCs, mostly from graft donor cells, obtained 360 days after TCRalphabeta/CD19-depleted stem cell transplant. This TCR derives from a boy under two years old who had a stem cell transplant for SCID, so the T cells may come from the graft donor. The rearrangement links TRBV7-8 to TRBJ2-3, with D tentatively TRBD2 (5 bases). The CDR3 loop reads CASSLAMPGFADTQYF. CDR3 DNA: TGTGCCAGCAGCTTAGCGATGCCGGGGTTCGCAGATACGCAGTATTTT.